The 29 T cell receptor beta chains below were found in one sample sequenced in a study of regulatory T cells in long-lasting Graves disease. Sample time point: newly diagnosed GD, antithyroid drugs for less than 3 months. PBMC-derived RNA was used for the TCR library. According to the study, TCR beta libraries were built with iRepertoire HTBI primers and CDR3-region Arm-PCR. Each CDR3 protein is one row after TCRdb ran MiXCR on the multiplex PCR reads. Of about 370,000 distinct CDR3 sequences listed, 15% to 19% were seen once; the top ten hold 22%. The sequences come from peripheral blood mononuclear cells (PBMCs), collected at new diagnosis, from a patient treated with antithyroid drugs. The receptors come from a female donor with Graves disease.

The table lists this clonotype with many counts. This chain joins TRBV7-2 and TRBJ1-2; D remains unclear. This CDR3 has 14 residues. Germline V gene sequence: CDR1 SGHTA, CDR2 FQGNSA. V was cut by 0 bases and J by 8 bases, with 13 bases left in between. For the CDR3, the DNA is TGTGCCAGCAGCTTAGCTCCAGGCCCTGGCGGCTACACCTTC. Encoded protein: CASSLAPGPGGYTF.

The V and J genes are TRBV20-1 and TRBJ1-4; 9 nucleotides align to TRBD1. Germline V gene lookup returns CDR1 DFQATT and CDR2 SNEGSKA (reference sequence). Unmatched junction bases numbered 4, after V lost 5 bases and J lost 6 bases. This CDR3 is 13 amino acids long. The CDR3 is CSAPNRGHEKLFF. CDR3 nucleotides: TGCAGTGCTCCAAACAGGGGGCATGAAAAACTGTTTTTT.

This clonotype was detected ten times or more. The chain couples TRBV2 to TRBJ1-2; D is unresolved. CDR3 length: 13 residues. CDR1 is SNHLY and CDR2 is FYNNEI in the germline V gene. V gave up 7 bases and J gave up 0 bases, with 9 bases separating them. The CDR3 DNA is TGTGCCAGCAATGCAGGAACTAACTATGGCTACACCTTC. Protein product: CASNAGTNYGYTF.

This clonotype was picked up many times. This sequence joins TRBV7-9 and TRBJ1-2; D not resolved. The length of the CDR3 is 13 residues. Between the trimmed V and J ends, which lost 5 bases and 3 bases, there was a span of 10 bases. In germline, CDR1 is SEHNR, CDR2 FQNEAQ (reference sequence). CDR3 DNA: TGTGCCAGCAGCACAGCGGGTCACTATGGCTACACCTTC. This codes for CASSTAGHYGYTF.

The chain links TRBV3-1 to TRBJ1-2; TRBD1 agrees at 7 bases. The CDR3 is 16 amino acids. V lost 3 bases and J lost 2; bases outside the gene matches: 9. CDR1 is LGHDT and CDR2 is YNNKEL in the germline V gene (reference sequence). The CDR3 spells CASSQYRDRENYGYTF. CDR3 bases: TGTGCCAGCAGCCAGTACCGGGACAGAGAAAACTATGGCTACACCTTC. Combining the CDR3 with reference TRBV3-1 and TRBJ1-2 gives the whole variable domain DTAVSQTPKYLVTQMGNDKSIKCEQNLGHDTMYWYKQDSKKFLKIMFSYNNKELIINETVPNRFSPKSPDKAHLNLHINSLELGDSAVYFCASSQYRDRENYGYTFGSGTRLTVV.

This clonotype was seen more than once but under ten times. The chain uses TRBV18 and TRBJ2-3, with D perhaps TRBD2 (5 bases). The CDR3 sequence is 16 residues long. Germline-derived CDR1 and CDR2 are KGHSH and LQKENI. Trimming removed 2 bases at V and 4 bases at J, with 16 bases between. CDR3 protein: CASSPGRVSSADTQYF. The CDR3 nucleotides read TGTGCCAGCTCACCAGGTCGGGTTAGTAGCGCAGATACGCAGTATTTT.

This clonotype was found a few times. The chain is built from TRBV20-1 and TRBJ2-2, with 10 bases identical to TRBD2. Losses at the gene ends were 3 bases for V and 0 bases for J; bases not matched to a gene: 4. This CDR3 comprises 16 residues. Germline V gene data show CDR1 as DFQATT and CDR2 as SNEGSKA (reference sequence). The CDR3 loop is CSARRSGGANTGELFF. Here the CDR3 DNA reads TGCAGTGCTAGGAGGAGCGGGGGGGCGAACACCGGGGAGCTGTTTTTT.

This clonotype was recorded many times. An end of the junction does not agree with germline; a read error may underlie this. V is TRBV10-3 and J is TRBJ2-5; 8 nucleotides agree with TRBD2. In germline, CDR1 is ENHRY, CDR2 SYGVKD. The CDR3 is 17 amino acids. The CDR3 loop reads CAISDLPLREGRETQYF. CDR3 nucleotide sequence: TGCGCCATCAGTGACCTACCGCTCCGGGAGGGCAGGGAGACCCAGTACTTC.

V usage is TRBV4-1 and J usage is TRBJ1-4, with 12 bases lining up with TRBD1. This CDR3 has 16 residues. In germline, CDR1 is MGHRA, CDR2 YSYEKL. Trimming at V came to 1 base and at J to 7 bases, leaving 4 bases not matched to a gene. CDR3 nucleotide sequence: TGCGCCAGCAGCCAAGGGGGACAGGGGGCCTTTGAAAAACTGTTTTTT. Encoded protein: CASSQGGQGAFEKLFF.

The rearrangement links TRBV18 to TRBJ1-1; TRBD1 agrees at 9 bases. Trimming at V came to 3 bases and at J to 1 base, leaving 6 bases not matched to a gene. CDR1 KGHSH and CDR2 LQKENI come from the germline V gene. The CDR3 runs to 16 residues. The CDR3 DNA reads as TGTGCCAGCTCACCCACAGGGGGCGAAGGGAACACTGAAGCTTTCTTT. Its protein is CASSPTGGEGNTEAFF.

At least ten counts were recorded for this clonotype. This rearrangement joins TRBV28 to TRBJ2-7; 10 bases fit TRBD1. The trim removed 9 bases at V and 7 bases at J, leaving 6 bases unmatched. Germline V gives CDR1 MDHEN, CDR2 SYDVKM. The CDR3 is 12 residues long. The CDR3 DNA reads as TGTGCCAGTGGACAGGGGGATGAAGAGCAGTACTTC. Amino acids: CASGQGDEEQYF. Full variable domain (outside the CDR3, taken from reference TRBV28 and TRBJ2-7): DVKVTQSSRYLVKRTGEKVFLECVQDMDHENMFWYRQDPGLGLRLIYFSYDVKMKEKGDIPEGYSVSREKKERFSLILESASTNQTSMYLCASGQGDEEQYFGPGTRLTVT.

In its sample, this clonotype was seen many times. The rearrangement links TRBV2 to TRBJ1-2; perhaps TRBD1 as D (5 bases). Germline loops: CDR1 SNHLY, CDR2 FYNNEI. V was cut by 10 bases and J by 6 bases, with 18 bases left in between. The CDR3 runs 13 residues. Here the CDR3 DNA reads TGTGCCACCAACCTGGGACCCAGGAATGGCTACACCTTC. Amino acid sequence: CATNLGPRNGYTF.

The V and J genes are TRBV12-5 and TRBJ1-5; 7 bases line up with TRBD1. This CDR3 comprises 14 residues. Germline V gives CDR1 LGHNT, CDR2 FRNRAP. V was pared by 6 bases and J by 2 bases, with 4 bases of the junction left unmatched. CDR3 residues: CASGTGKGNQPQHF. The CDR3 nucleotides read TGTGCTAGTGGGACAGGGAAAGGCAATCAGCCCCAGCATTTT.

A remark on this clonotype: This could be a read error, since a much larger clone is one nucleotide away. J is TRBJ2-7 and V is TRBV2; 9 positions match TRBD1. J gave up 1 base and V 6 bases, and 7 bases lay outside the gene matches. Germline values: CDR1 SNHLY, CDR2 FYNNEI. This CDR3 contains 15 residues. The CDR3 nucleotides read TGTGCCAGCAGCGGCGTGACAGGGGGATCCTACGAGCAGTACTTC. Protein: CASSGVTGGSYEQYF.

Many counts were recorded for this clonotype. Written as DNA, the CDR3 is TGTGCCAGCAGCCATGGGACAGGGGGCGAGGGCTATGGCTACACCTTC. This codes for CASSHGTGGEGYGYTF. The V call is TRBV12-3 or TRBV12-4, the J call TRBJ1-2; 12 bases map to TRBD1. This CDR3 is 16 amino acids long. J was trimmed by 4 bases and V by 6 bases; bases with no gene match: 9.

This sequence joins TRBV4-1 and TRBJ2-1, with 9 bases matching TRBD2. The ends lost 3 bases at V and 6 bases at J; junction bases unmatched: 9. Germline V gene lookup returns CDR1 MGHRA and CDR2 YSYEKL. The CDR3 spans 16 residues. CDR3 sequence reads: CASSQSSGTRSNEQFF. DNA of the CDR3: TGCGCCAGCAGCCAGTCTAGCGGGACAAGGTCCAATGAGCAGTTCTTC.

This clonotype was counted a single time. This chain joins TRBV7-2 and TRBJ2-3, with 7 bases identical to TRBD2. TRBJ2-1 explains the end of the DNA better; the J call may be wrong. Looked up from germline, CDR1 is SGHTA and CDR2 is FQGNSA. This CDR3 comprises 14 residues. For the CDR3, the DNA is TGTGCCAGCAGCTTAGCGCGGGGGTACAATGAGCAGTTCTTC. This codes for CASSLARGYNEQFF.

This clonotype showed up many times. The gene calls are TRBV12-3 or TRBV12-4 and TRBJ2-3; 11 bases fit TRBD2. J lost 7 bases, V lost 1 base, and 10 bases had no gene match. The length of the CDR3 is 17 residues. The CDR3 region has the DNA TGTGCCAGCAGTTTAGGGCTAGCGGGGGGTCATTTAAATACGCAGTATTTT. This codes for CASSLGLAGGHLNTQYF.

This clonotype was detected many times. This chain links TRBV10-2 with TRBJ2-5; 11 nucleotides match TRBD2. Germline V gene sequence: CDR1 WSHSY, CDR2 SAAADI. This CDR3 contains 19 residues. J was trimmed by 0 bases and V by 0 bases; bases with no gene match: 9. The CDR3 DNA follows: TGCGCCAGCAGTGAGTCGAAACTAGCGGGGGCTAAAAACCAAGAGACCCAGTACTTC. It specifies CASSESKLAGAKNQETQYF.

For this clonotype: A single base is all that separates this from a far larger clone, so a read error is likely. The V gene is TRBV6-2 or TRBV6-3, the J gene TRBJ2-7; the D gene could be TRBD1 or TRBD2 (5 bases each). The length of the CDR3 is 15 residues. Trimming took off 8 bases at V and 3 bases at J, with 20 bases between the two ends. Germline V gene sequence: CDR1 MNHEY, CDR2 SVGEGT. CDR3: CASGRLRGLFYEQYF. CDR3 nucleotides: TGTGCCAGCGGTCGACTCCGGGGCCTTTTCTACGAGCAGTACTTC.

This clonotype was counted only a few times. The chain is built from TRBV28 and TRBJ2-2; D gene ambiguous. V was shortened by 4 bases and J by 6 bases, with 6 bases between the two germline ends. The length of the CDR3 is 12 residues. The V gene's germline CDR1 is MDHEN and CDR2 SYDVKM. CDR3 coding DNA: TGTGCCAGCAGTTCTCCGGCCGGGGAGCTGTTTTTT. It encodes CASSSPAGELFF.

This clonotype was detected ten times or more. The rearrangement uses TRBV30 and TRBJ2-5, with TRBD2 matching over 9 bases. J lost 4 bases, V lost 0 bases, and 0 bases had no gene match. The length of the CDR3 is 13 residues. CDR1 and CDR2 from the germline V gene are GTSNPN and SVGIG (reference sequence). The CDR3 sequence: CAWSVSGRETQYF. The CDR3 DNA follows: TGTGCCTGGAGTGTTAGCGGGAGAGAGACCCAGTACTTC.

This clonotype was seen repeatedly, ten times or more. CDR3 residues: CASSPQKGSYEQYF. The CDR3 DNA is TGTGCCAGCAGCCCTCAGAAGGGGTCCTACGAGCAGTACTTC. The rearrangement links TRBV7-2 to TRBJ2-7; possibly TRBD1 for D (5 bases). The V and J ends lost 5 bases and 1 base respectively, with 12 bases between them. The CDR3 sequence is 14 residues long. Germline lookup yields CDR1 SGHTA and CDR2 FQGNSA.

This clonotype was seen ten or more times. This sequence joins TRBV20-1 and TRBJ2-7; 7 nucleotides agree with TRBD2. The CDR3 runs to 14 residues. CDR1 and CDR2 from the germline V gene are DFQATT and SNEGSKA (reference sequence). V shed 0 bases and J 2 bases; nucleotides not matched to a gene: 4. Written as DNA, the CDR3 is TGCAGTGCTAGAGAGCGGGAGACCCCCTACGAGCAGTACTTC. Translation: CSARERETPYEQYF.

Ten or more counts support this clonotype. CDR3 amino acids: CASSEAGNNEQFF. The CDR3 DNA reads TGTGCCAGCAGTGAAGCGGGTAACAATGAGCAGTTCTTC. This sequence joins TRBV6-1 and TRBJ2-1; D is undetermined. The CDR3 has 13 residues. The V gene lost 0 bases and the J gene lost 5 bases, with 5 bases spanning the gap. Germline V lookup: CDR1 MNHNS, CDR2 SASEGT.

This clonotype was found a few times. The genes are TRBV7-9 and TRBJ2-3; the D gene could be TRBD1 or TRBD2 (6 bases each). Gene TRBJ2-5 matches the end of the DNA better, so the J call may be wrong. CDR1 SEHNR and CDR2 FQNEAQ come from the germline V gene (reference sequence). The CDR3 contains 15 residues. CDR3 residues: CASSADSSRGETQYF. The CDR3 region has the DNA TGTGCCAGCAGCGCGGACAGCTCCCGGGGGGAGACCCAGTACTTC.

Ten or more counts support this clonotype. The junction departs from the called germline gene at one end, perhaps through a read error. The V call is TRBV5-1, the J call TRBJ2-1, with D hard to call. Germline V lookup: CDR1 SGHRS, CDR2 YFSETQ. The CDR3 is made up of 12 amino acids. CDR3 nucleotides: TGTGCCAGCAGCTTGATAAGGAATGAGCAGTTCTTC. Residues: CASSLIRNEQFF.

The chain couples TRBV10-1 to TRBJ2-5; the D is unclear. Germline V CDR1 and CDR2: WNHNN, SYGVQD (reference sequence). The ends were cut back, 3 bases at V and 0 bases at J, with 11 bases in the middle. The CDR3 sequence is 15 residues long. As DNA, the CDR3 is TGCGCCAGCAGTGATGGGCGGATAAACCAAGAGACCCAGTACTTC. Its protein is CASSDGRINQETQYF.

The V gene is TRBV6-1, the J gene TRBJ1-2; TRBD1 matches 12 bases. Germline CDR1 is MNHNS and CDR2 is SASEGT. The V and J ends lost 5 bases and 4 bases, in that order; junction bases with no gene match: 8. This CDR3 is built from 16 residues. CDR3 in amino acids: CASSIPGDRGLYGYTF. In DNA form, the CDR3 reads TGTGCCAGCAGTATCCCCGGGGACAGGGGGCTCTATGGCTACACCTTC.